A single sample gave rise to the 8 T cell receptor beta chains below, sequenced in a study of T cells after yellow fever vaccination. TCRdb used MiXCR to reprocess the 5' RACE reads, holding one entry per CDR3 protein. Of fewer than 450,000 distinct CDR3 sequences in the sample, 9.5% to 13% are singletons; the top ten hold roughly 18%. The sample consisted of PBMCs, taken on the day of the first yellow fever vaccination. These receptor sequences come from a man younger than 35 who received the YFV17D yellow fever vaccine.

This clonotype has more than one count but fewer than ten. The chain links TRBV7-2 to TRBJ2-2; D not certain. The V gene lost 4 bases and the J gene lost 3 bases, with 6 bases spanning the gap. The CDR3 covers 13 residues. Germline loops: CDR1 SGHTA, CDR2 FQGNSA. The CDR3 nucleotides read TGTGCCAGCAGCTCCCTCGACACCGGGGAGCTGTTTTTT. Protein: CASSSLDTGELFF.

This clonotype was observed once. The gene calls are TRBV12-3 or TRBV12-4 and TRBJ1-6; D is ambiguous. The V end was cut by 2 bases, the J end by 10 bases, with 12 bases between. The CDR3 loop spans 14 amino acids. CDR3 DNA: TGTGCCAGCAGTTTATCGGCAGGACGGTCACCCCTCCACTTT. It codes for CASSLSAGRSPLHF.

This clonotype was seen a few times. The V and J genes are TRBV4-3 and TRBJ2-7; tentative D call: TRBD2 (5 bases). The CDR3 loop spans 15 amino acids. CDR1 is LGHNA, CDR2 YSLEER, per germline. Trimming stripped 2 bases from V and 3 bases from J, with 14 bases between. The chain's CDR3 is CASSQTYPGLYEQYF. CDR3 coding DNA: TGCGCCAGCAGCCAAACATACCCCGGACTCTACGAGCAGTACTTC.

This clonotype has at least ten counts. The gene calls are TRBV5-1 and TRBJ2-5; TRBD2 matches at 10 bases. J lost 3 bases, V lost 1 base, and 6 bases had no gene match. From germline, CDR1 is SGHRS and CDR2 YFSETQ. CDR3 length: 16 residues. CDR3 region: CASSLWGTSGKETQYF. For the CDR3, the DNA is TGCGCCAGCAGCTTGTGGGGAACTAGCGGGAAAGAGACCCAGTACTTC.

This clonotype has only a few counts. The chain has TRBV7-2 and TRBJ2-7; D is undetermined. V lost 1 base and J 0 bases, leaving 7 bases between the germline ends. The CDR3 is 14 residues long. CDR1 and CDR2 from the germline V gene are SGHTA and FQGNSA. CDR3 nucleotide sequence: TGTGCCAGCAGCTTAGAACGGTTCTCCTACGAGCAGTACTTC. Translating it yields CASSLERFSYEQYF.

The chain uses TRBV7-6 and TRBJ2-2, with TRBD1 identical over 10 bases. This CDR3 region has 16 residues. Trimming cost V 6 bases and J 6 bases; bases outside gene matches: 10. CDR1 is SGHVS, CDR2 FNYEAQ, per germline. The CDR3 region is CASRLGGQGLAGELFF. The CDR3 nucleotides are TGTGCCAGCAGGCTAGGGGGACAGGGGCTCGCCGGGGAGCTGTTTTTT. The full variable domain, in which reference TRBV7-6 and TRBJ2-2 provide the parts outside the CDR3, is GAGVSQSPRYKVTKRGQDVALRCDPISGHVSLYWYRQALGQGPEFLTYFNYEAQQDKSGLPNDRFSAERPEGSISTLTIQRTEQRDSAMYRCASRLGGQGLAGELFFGEGSRLTVL.

This clonotype was recorded many times. The V gene is TRBV20-1, the J gene TRBJ2-2; no firm D call. The CDR3 runs to 15 residues. The germline V and J ends were trimmed by 4 bases and 4 bases, with 16 bases remaining between them. CDR1 DFQATT and CDR2 SNEGSKA come from the germline V gene (reference sequence). CDR3 residues: CSATNPRGRTGELFF. CDR3 nucleotides: TGCAGTGCTACGAATCCTCGCGGCCGCACCGGGGAGCTGTTTTTT.

The chain is built from TRBV5-1 and TRBJ1-2, with a tentative D call TRBD1 (5 bases). The CDR3 covers 17 residues. Trimming left V 6 bases short and J 8 bases short, with 29 bases between. CDR1 and CDR2 (germline): SGHRS, YFSETQ. Here the CDR3 reads CASNSGVDSEPFWGYTF. As DNA, the CDR3 is TGCGCCAGCAACTCGGGGGTCGACAGTGAACCCTTTTGGGGCTACACCTTC.